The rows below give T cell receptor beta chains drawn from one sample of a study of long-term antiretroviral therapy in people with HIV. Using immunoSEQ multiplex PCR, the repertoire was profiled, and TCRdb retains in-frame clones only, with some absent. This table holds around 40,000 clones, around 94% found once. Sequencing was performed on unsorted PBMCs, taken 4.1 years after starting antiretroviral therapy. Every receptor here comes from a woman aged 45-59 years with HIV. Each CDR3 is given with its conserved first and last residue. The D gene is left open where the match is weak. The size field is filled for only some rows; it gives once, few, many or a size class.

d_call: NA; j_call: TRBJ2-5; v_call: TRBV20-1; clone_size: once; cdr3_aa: CSASVGETQYF; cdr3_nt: TGCAGTGCTAGCGTAGGGGAGACCCAGTACTTC
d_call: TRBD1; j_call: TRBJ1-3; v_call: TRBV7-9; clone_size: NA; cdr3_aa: CASSSTPGGGGNTIYF; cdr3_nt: TGTGCCAGCAGCTCCACACCAGGGGGCGGGGGAAACACCATATATTTT
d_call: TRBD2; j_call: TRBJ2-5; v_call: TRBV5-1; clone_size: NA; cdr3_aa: CASSLLSSGGRETQYF; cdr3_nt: TGCGCCAGCAGCTTGCTGTCTAGCGGGGGAAGGGAGACCCAGTACTTC
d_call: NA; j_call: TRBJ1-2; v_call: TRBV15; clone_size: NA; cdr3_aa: CATSRDGRPNYGYTF; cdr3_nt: TGTGCCACCAGCAGAGATGGCAGGCCCAACTATGGCTACACCTTC
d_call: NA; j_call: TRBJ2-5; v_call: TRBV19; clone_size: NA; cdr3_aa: CASSTRVGTPHLKETQYF; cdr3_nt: TGTGCCAGTAGTACCAGGGTAGGGACTCCCCACCTCAAAGAGACCCAGTACTTC
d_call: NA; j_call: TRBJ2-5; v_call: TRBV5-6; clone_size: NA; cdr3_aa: CASSEFWGPEEAQYF; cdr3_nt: TGTGCCAGCAGCGAGTTCTGGGGCCCAGAGGAGGCCCAGTACTTC
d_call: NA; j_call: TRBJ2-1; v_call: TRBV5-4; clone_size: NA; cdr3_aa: CASSYGTAGYNEQFF; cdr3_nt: TGTGCCAGCAGCTACGGGACAGCGGGGTACAATGAGCAGTTCTTC
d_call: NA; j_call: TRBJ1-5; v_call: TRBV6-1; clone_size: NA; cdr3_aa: CASSVATQGGNQPQHF; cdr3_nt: TGTGCCAGCAGTGTCGCCACACAGGGAGGGAATCAGCCCCAGCATTTT
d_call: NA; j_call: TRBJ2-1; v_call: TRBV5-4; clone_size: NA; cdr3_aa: CASGGAANEQFF; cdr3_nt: TGTGCCAGCGGGGGGGCCGCCAATGAGCAGTTCTTC
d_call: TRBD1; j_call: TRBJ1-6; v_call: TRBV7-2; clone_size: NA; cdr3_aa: CASSLATTGGGSPLHF; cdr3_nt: TGTGCCAGCAGCTTAGCCACAACAGGGGGCGGTTCACCCCTCCACTTT
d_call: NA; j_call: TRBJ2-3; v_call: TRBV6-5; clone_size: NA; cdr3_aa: CASSGGQPTDTQYF; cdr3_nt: TGTGCCAGCAGTGGCGGACAACCCACAGATACGCAGTATTTT
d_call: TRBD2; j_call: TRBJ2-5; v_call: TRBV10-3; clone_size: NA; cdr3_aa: CAISGLAGDKQETQYF; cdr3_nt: TGTGCCATCAGTGGACTAGCGGGGGACAAACAAGAGACCCAGTACTTC
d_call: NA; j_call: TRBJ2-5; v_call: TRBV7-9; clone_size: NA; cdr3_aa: CASSLSFGAGVIQETQYF; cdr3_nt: TGTGCCAGCAGCCTTTCGTTTGGGGCAGGGGTAATCCAAGAGACCCAGTACTTC
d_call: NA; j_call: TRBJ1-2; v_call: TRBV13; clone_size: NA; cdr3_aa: CASSLGLGFKSPNYGYTF; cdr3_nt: TGTGCCAGCAGCTTAGGCCTTGGTTTCAAGAGCCCTAACTATGGCTACACCTTC
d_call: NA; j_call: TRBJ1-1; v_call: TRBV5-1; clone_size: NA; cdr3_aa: CASSLSGVNTEAFF; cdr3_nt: TGCGCCAGCAGCTTGTCAGGGGTGAACACTGAAGCTTTCTTT
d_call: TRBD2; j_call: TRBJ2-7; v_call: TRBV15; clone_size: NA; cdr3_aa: CATSRGKSGGVYEQYF; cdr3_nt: TGTGCCACCAGCAGAGGAAAAAGCGGGGGGGTCTACGAGCAGTACTTC
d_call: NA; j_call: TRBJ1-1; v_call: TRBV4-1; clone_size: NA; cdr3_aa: CASSQVQGARGTEAFF; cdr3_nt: TGCGCCAGCAGCCAAGTACAGGGTGCGCGTGGCACTGAAGCTTTCTTT
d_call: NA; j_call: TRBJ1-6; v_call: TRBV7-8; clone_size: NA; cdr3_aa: CASSLTPGSYNSPLHF; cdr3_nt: TGTGCCAGCAGCTTAACCCCGGGCTCCTATAATTCACCCCTCCACTTT
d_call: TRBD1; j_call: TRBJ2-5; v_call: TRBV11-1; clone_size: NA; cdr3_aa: CASSLQGALIQETQYF; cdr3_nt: TGTGCCAGCAGCTTACAGGGGGCGTTGATCCAAGAGACCCAGTACTTC
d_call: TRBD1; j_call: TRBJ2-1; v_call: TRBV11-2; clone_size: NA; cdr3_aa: CASSFQGAIYNEQFF; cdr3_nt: TGTGCCAGCAGCTTTCAGGGGGCCATCTACAATGAGCAGTTCTTC
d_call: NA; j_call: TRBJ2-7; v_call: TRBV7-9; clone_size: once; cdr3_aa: CASAAGGSYEQYF; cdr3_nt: TGTGCCAGCGCAGCGGGCGGATCCTACGAGCAGTACTTC
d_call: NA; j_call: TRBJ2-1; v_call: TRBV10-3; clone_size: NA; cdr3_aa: CAIRGAASLYNEQFF; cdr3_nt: TGTGCCATCAGGGGAGCGGCCTCCCTCTACAATGAGCAGTTCTTC
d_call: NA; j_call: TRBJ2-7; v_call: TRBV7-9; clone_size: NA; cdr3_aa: CASSFTGFRGIYEQYF; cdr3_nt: TGTGCCAGCAGCTTTACAGGGTTTCGGGGGATCTACGAGCAGTACTTC
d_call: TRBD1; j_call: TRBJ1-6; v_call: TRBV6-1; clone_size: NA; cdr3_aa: CASSVGQGDSPLHF; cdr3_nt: TGTGCCAGCAGTGTGGGACAGGGGGATTCACCCCTCCACTTT
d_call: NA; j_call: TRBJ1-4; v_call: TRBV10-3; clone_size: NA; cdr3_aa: CAIGKGKENEKLFF; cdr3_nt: TGTGCCATCGGTAAGGGGAAAGAAAATGAAAAACTGTTTTTT
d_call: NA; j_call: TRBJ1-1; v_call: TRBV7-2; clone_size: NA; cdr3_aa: CASSLVPPEGAFF; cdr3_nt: TGTGCCAGCAGCTTAGTGCCCCCTGAGGGAGCTTTCTTT
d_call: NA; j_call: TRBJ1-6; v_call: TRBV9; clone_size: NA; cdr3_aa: CASSVRYSNSPLHF; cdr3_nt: TGTGCCAGCAGCGTGAGGTATAGTAATTCACCCCTCCACTTT
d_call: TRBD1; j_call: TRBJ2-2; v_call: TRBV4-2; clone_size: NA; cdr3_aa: CASSQVTTGLYTGELFF; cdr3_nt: TGTGCCAGCAGCCAAGTAACGACAGGGCTGTACACCGGGGAGCTGTTTTTT
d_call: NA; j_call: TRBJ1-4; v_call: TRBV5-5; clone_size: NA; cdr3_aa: CASSVDRSREKLFF; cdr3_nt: TGTGCCAGCAGCGTCGACCGGAGTAGGGAAAAACTGTTTTTT